The 29 T cell receptor beta chains in this list originate from one sample, sequenced in a study of T cell responses to AZD1222 COVID-19 vaccine. Sequenced by immunoSEQ multiplex PCR; TCRdb stores in-frame clones only, minus some. The data hold about 180,000 clones, with about nine tenths observed a single time. Sequencing used peripheral blood, obtained on day 0 of AZD1222 vaccination. Every receptor here comes from an adult in good health.

The chain recombines TRBV15 with TRBJ1-4; TRBD1 agrees at 8 bases. The V and J ends lost 0 bases and 8 bases, in that order; junction bases with no gene match: 2. The CDR3 sequence is 14 residues long. Looked up from germline, CDR1 is LNHNV and CDR2 is YYDKDF (reference sequence). This CDR3 reads CATSRDRGQEKLFF. CDR3 DNA: TGTGCCACCAGCAGAGACAGGGGGCAAGAAAAACTGTTTTTT.

This rearrangement joins TRBV23-1 to TRBJ2-7; 7 nucleotides agree with TRBD1. Being an ORF, TRBV23-1 has a function that is uncertain. Trimming at V came to 4 bases and at J to 7 bases, leaving 13 bases not matched to a gene. The CDR3 sequence is 15 residues long. The CDR3 region is CASSLPGQTPSEQYF. The DNA of the CDR3 is TGCGCCAGCAGTCTCCCGGGACAGACCCCCTCTGAGCAGTACTTC.

A few counts support this clone. CDR3 DNA sequence: TGCGCCAGCAGCTTGGGCGGGACAGGGGGAAACACCATATATTTT. This codes for CASSLGGTGGNTIYF. The chain carries TRBV5-1 and TRBJ1-3; 9 bases line up with TRBD1. Germline CDR1 reads SGHRS; CDR2 reads YFSETQ. This CDR3 spans 15 amino acids. V lost 0 bases to trimming and J lost 4 bases; unmatched junction nucleotides: 2.

The rearrangement uses TRBV2 and TRBJ2-7; tentatively, D is TRBD2 (6 bases). V was shortened by 7 bases and J by 6 bases, with 19 bases between the two germline ends. CDR1 is SNHLY and CDR2 is FYNNEI in the germline V gene. The CDR3 runs 14 residues. The CDR3 loop reads CASTEDYGGTEQYF. In nucleotides, the CDR3 is TGTGCCAGCACCGAGGACTACGGAGGAACCGAGCAGTACTTC. The full variable domain, with the rest looked up from reference TRBV2 and TRBJ2-7, is EPEVTQTPSHQVTQMGQEVILRCVPISNHLYFYWYRQILGQKVEFLVSFYNNEISEKSEIFDDQFSVERPDGSNFTLKIRSTKLEDSAMYFCASTEDYGGTEQYFGPGTRLTVT.

This sequence joins TRBV7-9 and TRBJ2-3; the D is unclear. The V gene lost 0 bases and the J gene lost 1 base, with 5 bases spanning the gap. CDR3 length: 14 amino acids. The germline V gene encodes CDR1 SEHNR and CDR2 FQNEAQ (reference sequence). CDR3 protein: CASSLALGTDTQYF. The CDR3, as DNA: TGTGCCAGCAGCTTAGCTCTGGGCACAGATACGCAGTATTTT.

The chain employs TRBV7-8 and TRBJ2-1; 15 bases fit TRBD2. This CDR3 contains 17 residues. Germline-derived CDR1 and CDR2 are SGHVS and FQNEAQ. The V and J ends lost 6 bases and 3 bases, in that order; junction bases with no gene match: 6. The CDR3 sequence: CASRPGLAGGYYNEQFF. The CDR3 nucleotides read TGTGCCAGCAGACCTGGACTAGCGGGAGGGTACTACAATGAGCAGTTCTTC.

There are a few counts of this clone. J is TRBJ1-1 and V is TRBV19, with TRBD1 as a possible D gene (6 bases). Germline V lookup: CDR1 LNHDA, CDR2 SQIVND (reference sequence). This CDR3 is 13 amino acids long. V was shortened by 3 bases and J by 4 bases, with 9 bases between the two germline ends. The DNA of the CDR3 is TGTGCCAGTAGTATTGGGGGGCCCACTGAAGCTTTCTTT. It encodes CASSIGGPTEAFF.

The J gene is TRBJ1-1, the V gene TRBV28; weak D call: TRBD1 (6 bases). The CDR3 sequence is 15 residues long. Germline CDR1 and CDR2: MDHEN and SYDVKM. V was cut by 6 bases and J by 1 base, with 15 bases left in between. DNA of the CDR3: TGTGCCAGCAGCTATGGGGGCCGGGGGAACACTGAAGCTTTCTTT. The encoded protein is CASSYGGRGNTEAFF. Variable domain in full (rest from reference TRBV28 and TRBJ1-1): DVKVTQSSRYLVKRTGEKVFLECVQDMDHENMFWYRQDPGLGLRLIYFSYDVKMKEKGDIPEGYSVSREKKERFSLILESASTNQTSMYLCASSYGGRGNTEAFFGQGTRLTVV.

CDR3 nucleotide sequence: TGCAGCGTTGGACAGCAGAACACTGAAGCTTTCTTT. Residues: CSVGQQNTEAFF. The chain combines TRBV29-1 with TRBJ1-1; D is possibly TRBD1 (5 bases). V lost 4 bases to trimming and J lost 1 base, with 7 bases between them. Germline CDR1 reads SQVTM; CDR2 reads ANQGSEA. This CDR3 is built from 12 residues.

This chain joins TRBV3-1 (or the pseudogene TRBV3-2) and TRBJ2-1; 7 nucleotides line up with TRBD2. Germline loops: CDR1 LGHDT, CDR2 YNNKEL (reference sequence). The junction had 2 bases not matched to a gene; V was cut back by 4 bases and J by 8 bases. This CDR3 has 12 amino acids. The CDR3 loop reads CASSLRGDEQFF. Here the CDR3 DNA reads TGTGCCAGCAGCCTCCGGGGGGATGAGCAGTTCTTC.

This chain connects TRBV5-1 to TRBJ2-7; D is ambiguous. The CDR3 spans 14 residues. Trimming stripped 4 bases from V and 1 base from J, with 12 bases between. From germline, CDR1 is SGHRS and CDR2 YFSETQ. CDR3 sequence (DNA): TGCGCCAGCAGCACGAAGGACGGATCCTACGAGCAGTACTTC. It yields the protein CASSTKDGSYEQYF.

The chain joins TRBV28 to TRBJ2-1; D call uncertain. Germline values: CDR1 MDHEN, CDR2 SYDVKM. CDR3 length: 11 amino acids. Trimming left V 5 bases short and J 2 bases short, with 1 base between. This CDR3 is CASSPYNEQFF. CDR3 DNA: TGTGCCAGCAGTCCCTACAATGAGCAGTTCTTC.

V and J are TRBV5-1 and TRBJ1-3; TRBD1 matches 10 bases. Germline V gene lookup returns CDR1 SGHRS and CDR2 YFSETQ. The CDR3 runs to 14 residues. V trimming: 0 bases; J trimming: 7 bases; junction bases outside the gene matches: 1. In nucleotides, the CDR3 is TGCGCCAGCAGCTTGGGGACAGGGGGGAACACCATATATTTT. This encodes CASSLGTGGNTIYF.

This rearrangement joins TRBV15 to TRBJ2-7; D gene uncertain. CDR1 is LNHNV, CDR2 YYDKDF, per germline (reference sequence). The CDR3 length is 12 residues. The germline V and J ends were trimmed by 0 bases and 3 bases, with 3 bases remaining between them. CDR3 region: CATSRDFYEQYF. The CDR3 DNA reads TGTGCCACCAGCAGAGATTTCTACGAGCAGTACTTC.

The CDR3 spells CSAGPGYEQYF. The CDR3 region has the DNA TGCAGTGCTGGCCCGGGGTACGAGCAGTACTTC. The chain recombines TRBV20-1 with TRBJ2-7; weak D call: TRBD2 (5 bases). Trimming left V 5 bases short and J 4 bases short, with 9 bases between. This CDR3 is 11 amino acids long. In germline, CDR1 is DFQATT, CDR2 SNEGSKA (reference sequence).

The chain uses TRBV5-1 and TRBJ1-4; D ambiguous. Germline assignment: CDR1 SGHRS and CDR2 YFSETQ. The CDR3 loop spans 14 amino acids. V lost 4 bases, J lost 8 bases, and 15 bases lay in between. The CDR3 DNA sequence: TGCGCCAGCAGCAACCCGGCTGTTGGGGAAAAACTGTTTTTT. Encoded protein: CASSNPAVGEKLFF.

The chain is built from TRBV4-1 and TRBJ2-5; TRBD1 aligns across 8 bases. Germline V gene data show CDR1 as MGHRA and CDR2 as YSYEKL. The CDR3 has 14 residues. V lost 0 bases and J lost 5; bases outside the gene matches: 2. The CDR3 is CASSQDDRGETQYF. The CDR3 DNA follows: TGCGCCAGCAGCCAAGATGACAGGGGTGAGACCCAGTACTTC.

J is TRBJ1-6 and V is TRBV18; D uncertain. Germline values: CDR1 KGHSH, CDR2 LQKENI. V gave up 6 bases and J gave up 11 bases, with 17 bases separating them. The CDR3 totals 14 residues. The DNA for the CDR3 is TGTGCCAGCTCTCCCTCGCGGACCTGGGCACCCCTCCACTTT. It specifies CASSPSRTWAPLHF.

This sequence joins TRBV30 and TRBJ2-5; D is undetermined. The CDR3 has 14 amino acids. Deletions cut 0 bases from V and 5 bases from J, with 13 bases between. Per germline, CDR1 GTSNPN and CDR2 SVGIG (reference sequence). CDR3 bases: TGTGCCTGGAGTGTGACTTTGGGTAGGGAGACCCAGTACTTC. Its translation: CAWSVTLGRETQYF.

This chain connects TRBV7-2 to TRBJ2-2, with 10 bases matching TRBD2. V trimming: 4 bases; J trimming: 6 bases; junction bases outside the gene matches: 8. CDR1 SGHTA and CDR2 FQGNSA come from the germline V gene. CDR3 size: 16 residues. CDR3 residues: CASSSQAGGRAGELFF. The CDR3 DNA sequence: TGTGCCAGCAGCTCCCAAGCGGGAGGGCGAGCCGGGGAGCTGTTTTTT.

The genes are TRBV15 and TRBJ1-2; TRBD1 might be the D (5 bases). The V and J ends lost 0 bases and 5 bases respectively, with 7 bases between them. The CDR3 is 13 residues long. Looked up from germline, CDR1 is LNHNV and CDR2 is YYDKDF (reference sequence). CDR3 DNA: TGTGCCACCAGCAGAGACAGGGTGTATGGCTACACCTTC. Its protein product is CATSRDRVYGYTF.

V gene TRBV28 combines with J gene TRBJ1-1; no definite D call. Per germline, CDR1 MDHEN and CDR2 SYDVKM. V gave up 5 bases and J gave up 5 bases, with 12 bases separating them. The CDR3 runs 13 residues. The CDR3 nucleotides are TGTGCCAGCAGTCCTCGGACTATAACTGAAGCTTTCTTT. It encodes CASSPRTITEAFF.

This chain links TRBV30 with TRBJ2-1; D ambiguous. Germline V gene sequence: CDR1 GTSNPN, CDR2 SVGIG (reference sequence). There are 15 residues in the CDR3. V gave up 2 bases and J gave up 7 bases, with 18 bases separating them. This CDR3 reads CAWSHLSSGYNEQFF. The CDR3 bases are TGTGCCTGGAGTCACCTCTCCTCTGGTTATAATGAGCAGTTCTTC.

The genes are TRBV11-1 and TRBJ1-1; D is ambiguous. The V end lost 1 base, the J end lost 10 bases, and 13 bases lay between the germline ends. CDR3 length equals 13 residues. In germline, CDR1 is SGHAT, CDR2 FQDESV (reference sequence). DNA of the CDR3: TGTGCCAGCAGCTTAGACTTGGGAGGTAGAGCTTTCTTT. Its protein product is CASSLDLGGRAFF.

V is TRBV19 and J is TRBJ2-1, with D perhaps matching TRBD1 (6 bases). This CDR3 contains 15 residues. CDR1 is LNHDA, CDR2 SQIVND, per germline (reference sequence). Deletions cut 8 bases from V and 0 bases from J, with 14 bases between. The CDR3: CASRPGQNSYNEQFF. In DNA form, the CDR3 reads TGTGCCAGTCGTCCCGGACAGAACTCCTACAATGAGCAGTTCTTC.

This clone was seen only a few times. The J gene is TRBJ2-7, the V gene TRBV19; 12 nucleotides match TRBD2. The CDR3 has 18 residues. The germline V gene encodes CDR1 LNHDA and CDR2 SQIVND (reference sequence). Losses at the gene ends were 1 base for V and 2 bases for J; bases not matched to a gene: 9. CDR3 protein: CASSIALAGGTAAYEQYF. In nucleotides, the CDR3 is TGTGCCAGTAGTATAGCTCTAGCGGGAGGGACTGCGGCCTACGAGCAGTACTTC.

This clone was seen more than once but under ten times. The rearrangement joins TRBV25-1 to TRBJ1-4; 7 nucleotides match TRBD1. The germline CDR1 and CDR2 sequences are MGHDK and SYGVNS. J was trimmed by 8 bases and V by 2 bases; bases with no gene match: 17. The CDR3 extends over 18 amino acids. CDR3 sequence: CASSETPQGPGEKEKLFF. CDR3 nucleotides: TGTGCCAGCAGTGAAACACCACAGGGGCCTGGGGAGAAGGAAAAACTGTTTTTT.

The chain couples TRBV30 to TRBJ1-3; D ambiguous. There are 13 residues in the CDR3. V was shortened by 0 bases and J by 9 bases, with 12 bases between the two germline ends. CDR1 is GTSNPN, CDR2 SVGIG, per germline (reference sequence). The CDR3 loop reads CAWSVQPPLTIYF. CDR3 DNA: TGTGCCTGGAGTGTACAACCACCTCTCACCATATATTTT.

The chain is built from TRBV19 and TRBJ2-5; 7 bases line up with TRBD1. From germline, CDR1 is LNHDA and CDR2 SQIVND (reference sequence). CDR3 size: 16 residues. V lost 5 bases and J lost 4; bases outside the gene matches: 13. CDR3 coding DNA: TGTGCCAGTAGTCCCTGGGCCCGGGGACAGACAGAGACCCAGTACTTC. Amino acid sequence: CASSPWARGQTETQYF.